These 14 T cell receptor beta chains came from one sample sequenced in a study of lymphopenia after photon versus proton radiotherapy. Only in-frame clones appear in the TCRdb table, and some are missing; sequencing was by immunoSEQ multiplex PCR. The sample consists of 53,000 or so clones, more than 70% of them appearing once. The sequenced sample was peripheral blood, obtained from a patient treated with photon-based radiotherapy. The receptors shown here come from a man in his fifties with gastric cancer.

The chain carries TRBV28 and TRBJ2-3; the D gene is possibly TRBD2 (6 bases). CDR3 length equals 15 residues. Trimming stripped 6 bases from V and 3 bases from J, with 16 bases between. CDR1 MDHEN and CDR2 SYDVKM come from the germline V gene. The chain's CDR3 is CASSPPAGLTDTQYF. Written as DNA, the CDR3 is TGTGCCAGCAGCCCACCCGCGGGGTTGACAGATACGCAGTATTTT.

The V call is TRBV25-1, the J call TRBJ1-1; a possible D gene is TRBD1 (6 bases). The CDR3 spans 15 residues. Germline CDR1 MGHDK, CDR2 SYGVNS. V dropped 2 bases and J dropped 4 bases, with 14 bases sitting between them. As DNA, the CDR3 is TGTGCCAGCAGTGAAGCGGGACAAACGAGCACTGAAGCTTTCTTT. Amino acid sequence: CASSEAGQTSTEAFF.

About this clone: The same CDR3 arises from other DNA sequences in this sample as well. This chain uses TRBV27 with TRBJ2-7, with D maybe TRBD2 (6 bases). The CDR3 loop spans 13 amino acids. The germline CDR1 and CDR2 sequences are MNHEY and SMNVEV (reference sequence). Trimming cost V 3 bases and J 3 bases, with 9 bases left between them. The CDR3 spells CASSFLGGYEQYF. In DNA form, the CDR3 reads TGTGCCAGCAGTTTTCTCGGGGGCTACGAGCAGTACTTC.

The V and J genes are TRBV6-1 and TRBJ1-5; D is possibly TRBD1 (5 bases). V was clipped by 2 bases and J by 3 bases, with 14 bases between them. CDR3 size: 16 residues. The germline V gene encodes CDR1 MNHNS and CDR2 SASEGT. The CDR3 DNA follows: TGTGCCAGCAGTGAATTGACAGTAAGTTACAATCAGCCCCAGCATTTT. Its translation is CASSELTVSYNQPQHF.

The chain joins TRBV5-6 to TRBJ2-1, with 8 bases fitting TRBD2. Germline V gene lookup returns CDR1 SGHDT and CDR2 YYEEEE. J was trimmed by 0 bases and V by 4 bases; bases with no gene match: 9. This CDR3 region has 17 residues. This chain's CDR3 is CASSPGGALSSYNEQFF. CDR3 nucleotide sequence: TGTGCCAGCAGCCCCGGGGGGGCTCTTAGCTCCTACAATGAGCAGTTCTTC. The full variable domain, with the rest looked up from reference TRBV5-6 and TRBJ2-1, is DAGVTQSPTHLIKTRGQQVTLRCSPKSGHDTVSWYQQALGQGPQFIFQYYEEEERQRGNFPDRFSGHQFPNYSSELNVNALLLGDSALYLCASSPGGALSSYNEQFFGPGTRLTVL.

V usage is TRBV5-6 and J usage is TRBJ2-5, with TRBD2 matching over 12 bases. Trimming removed 2 bases from V and 4 bases from J; junction bases left unmatched: 9. Germline lookup yields CDR1 SGHDT and CDR2 YYEEEE. The CDR3 is 17 residues long. The CDR3 protein is CASSFLTSGRWRETQYF. In nucleotides, the CDR3 is TGTGCCAGCAGCTTCCTGACTAGCGGGAGATGGAGAGAGACCCAGTACTTC.

The J gene is TRBJ1-1, the V gene TRBV5-1; tentative D call: TRBD1 (5 bases). Trimming removed 4 bases from V and 4 bases from J, with 14 bases in between. This CDR3 comprises 14 residues. Germline V gene sequence: CDR1 SGHRS, CDR2 YFSETQ. The chain's CDR3 is CASSILGVGTEAFF. For the CDR3, the DNA is TGCGCCAGCAGCATTTTGGGGGTGGGCACTGAAGCTTTCTTT.

J is TRBJ1-1 and V is TRBV7-8, with a tentative D call TRBD1 (5 bases). This CDR3 is 14 amino acids long. Germline V CDR1 and CDR2: SGHVS, FQNEAQ. Trimming stripped 2 bases from V and 1 base from J, with 8 bases between. The CDR3 spells CASSLSRGNTEAFF. In nucleotides, the CDR3 is TGTGCCAGCAGCTTAAGTAGGGGGAACACTGAAGCTTTCTTT.

The chain employs TRBV30 and TRBJ2-1; no clear D. There are 14 residues in the CDR3. V lost 4 bases and J 3 bases, leaving 13 bases between the germline ends. CDR1 is GTSNPN, CDR2 SVGIG, per germline (reference sequence). CDR3 residues: CAWMNLGGYNEQFF. The CDR3 bases are TGTGCCTGGATGAATCTGGGCGGCTACAATGAGCAGTTCTTC. Full variable domain (missing parts from reference TRBV30 and TRBJ2-1): SQTIHQWPATLVQPVGSPLSLECTVEGTSNPNLYWYRQAAGRGLQLLFYSVGIGQISSEVPQNLSASRPQDRQFILSSKKLLLSDSGFYLCAWMNLGGYNEQFFGPGTRLTVL.

V and J are TRBV10-3 and TRBJ1-1; tentative D call: TRBD1 (5 bases). CDR1 ENHRY and CDR2 SYGVKD come from the germline V gene. The V end lost 6 bases, the J end lost 10 bases, and 15 bases lay between the germline ends. This CDR3 has 12 amino acids. CDR3 amino acids: CAISEPGLLAFF. CDR3 DNA sequence: TGTGCCATCAGCGAACCGGGACTGCTAGCTTTCTTT.

The table lists this clone with a count of one. This chain joins TRBV27 and TRBJ1-2; D might be TRBD1 (6 bases). The V gene's germline CDR1 is MNHEY and CDR2 SMNVEV (reference sequence). V dropped 8 bases and J dropped 4 bases, with 26 bases sitting between them. The CDR3 has 17 amino acids. CDR3 nucleotide sequence: TGTGCCAGCGGGGATTACGGGCCCAGGGGTGTTAGCTATGGCTACACCTTC. Translated: CASGDYGPRGVSYGYTF.

V and J are TRBV7-9 and TRBJ1-2, with TRBD1 as a possible D gene (6 bases). CDR1 and CDR2 (germline): SEHNR, FQNEAQ (reference sequence). This CDR3 is 14 amino acids long. The V end lost 8 bases, the J end lost 4 bases, and 17 bases lay between the germline ends. This CDR3 reads CASGKGGAGYGYTF. The CDR3 bases are TGTGCCAGCGGGAAGGGGGGGGCTGGCTATGGCTACACCTTC.

This chain connects TRBV5-4 to TRBJ2-1; D gene uncertain. The CDR3 has 14 amino acids. Germline V lookup: CDR1 SGHNT, CDR2 YYREEE (reference sequence). Trimming left V 4 bases short and J 5 bases short, with 13 bases between. In DNA, the CDR3 is TGTGCCAGCAGCCTGGGCTGGACGAACAATGAGCAGTTCTTC. Encoded protein: CASSLGWTNNEQFF.

The chain combines TRBV6-1 with TRBJ1-1, with D possibly being TRBD1 (6 bases). Germline loops: CDR1 MNHNS, CDR2 SASEGT. V was clipped by 4 bases and J by 5 bases, with 17 bases between them. CDR3 length: 15 residues. The CDR3: CASSGTRGGTTEAFF. CDR3 sequence (DNA): TGTGCCAGCAGTGGTACAAGGGGGGGTACTACTGAAGCTTTCTTT.